The 9 T cell receptor beta chains reported below all come from one sample, sequenced in a study of cytomegalovirus exposure and HLA in healthy donors. 60 Vbeta and 13 Jbeta primers were used in PCR. Measured with immunoSEQ multiplex PCR; TCRdb has only the in-frame clones, and not every one. The sample comprises around 140,000 clones, around 83% of which are singletons, and roughly 8.2% rests with the top ten. Specimen: PBMCs. All receptors come from a woman aged 50 to 60 in good health and CMV-seropositive.

The chain couples TRBV28 to TRBJ2-7; 8 nucleotides agree with TRBD2. Trimming took 3 bases from V and 3 from J; bases not matched to a gene: 4. The CDR3 has 14 residues. Germline V gene data show CDR1 as MDHEN and CDR2 as SYDVKM. The CDR3 region is CASSLAGGDYEQYF. CDR3 nucleotides: TGTGCCAGCAGTTTGGCGGGGGGCGACTACGAGCAGTACTTC.

The chain couples TRBV5-4 to TRBJ1-2, with 8 bases identical to TRBD1. The CDR3 length is 15 residues. The germline V gene encodes CDR1 SGHNT and CDR2 YYREEE (reference sequence). J was trimmed by 2 bases and V by 3 bases; bases with no gene match: 6. The CDR3 reads CASSWGRTGNYGYTF. CDR3 in DNA: TGTGCCAGCAGCTGGGGAAGGACAGGGAACTATGGCTACACCTTC.

The rearrangement links TRBV5-6 to TRBJ1-3; no clear D. This CDR3 is built from 14 residues. V lost 1 base and J 0 bases, leaving 5 bases between the germline ends. CDR1 is SGHDT and CDR2 is YYEEEE in the germline V gene. Here the CDR3 reads CASSLYNSGNTIYF. Written as DNA, the CDR3 is TGTGCCAGCAGCTTGTACAACTCTGGAAACACCATATATTTT.

This clone was recorded only once. The genes are TRBV30 and TRBJ1-2; TRBD1 aligns across 7 bases. Trimming removed 7 bases from V and 8 bases from J; junction bases left unmatched: 7. The CDR3 is made up of 11 amino acids. Germline CDR1 reads GTSNPN; CDR2 reads SVGIG (reference sequence). The CDR3, as DNA: TGTGCCTTGGGACAGCGGATGGGCTACACCTTC. Translation: CALGQRMGYTF.

The V and J genes are TRBV6-1 and TRBJ1-3, with D hard to call. The germline V and J ends were trimmed by 4 bases and 0 bases, with 13 bases remaining between them. This CDR3 has 16 residues. Germline V gene lookup returns CDR1 MNHNS and CDR2 SASEGT. The CDR3 DNA is TGTGCCAGCAGTGTTTACGGGGAGAGCTCTGGAAACACCATATATTTT. It is translated as CASSVYGESSGNTIYF.

The V gene is TRBV28, the J gene TRBJ2-7; D may be TRBD2 (5 bases). Trimming shortened V by 7 bases and J by 2 bases, and 9 bases separated the two germline ends. This CDR3 has 12 residues. Germline loops: CDR1 MDHEN, CDR2 SYDVKM. CDR3 nucleotide sequence: TGTGCCAGCACTAGCTATACCTACGAGCAGTACTTC. Its translation: CASTSYTYEQYF.

This clone was seen a handful of times. The rearrangement joins TRBV6-6 to TRBJ2-7, with D tentatively TRBD2 (6 bases). The CDR3 sequence is 13 residues long. Per germline, CDR1 MNHNY and CDR2 SVGAGI (reference sequence). Trimming took 9 bases from V and 5 from J, leaving 17 bases between them. CDR3 sequence: CASSYGLSNEQYF. The CDR3 coding sequence is TGTGCCAGTTCATATGGACTATCAAACGAGCAGTACTTC.

The V gene is TRBV15, the J gene TRBJ1-1; D is undetermined. Germline CDR1 reads LNHNV; CDR2 reads YYDKDF (reference sequence). This CDR3 is 13 amino acids long. V dropped 0 bases and J dropped 3 bases, with 5 bases sitting between them. The CDR3 sequence is CATSRDMYTEAFF. The CDR3 bases are TGTGCCACCAGCAGAGATATGTACACTGAAGCTTTCTTT.

In its sample, this clone was seen a few times. The chain joins TRBV2 to TRBJ2-3; D is unclear. The V gene lost 5 bases and the J gene lost 1 base, with 16 bases spanning the gap. The V gene's germline CDR1 is SNHLY and CDR2 FYNNEI. CDR3 length: 16 residues. CDR3 DNA: TGTGCCAGCAGTTTCGACTTGAGGAGAGGCACAGATACGCAGTATTTT. This sequence encodes CASSFDLRRGTDTQYF.